Listed here is a single T cell receptor beta chain. What it recognizes is unknown. This entry comes from a study of CD8 T cells in ankylosing spondylitis. Whole-study results and caveats: Within matched ankylosing spondylitis synovial fluid, disease-linked clones were reportedly significantly enriched.

TCRdb reprocessed the 5' RACE reads with MiXCR, giving one entry per CDR3 protein. The data contain 150,000 to 250,000 distinct CDR3 sequences, around 13% of them singletons. The sequence came from a male donor with ankylosing spondylitis or in good health (not recorded which). The source material was blood, either unsorted or a sorted T cell fraction (not recorded which).

CDR3 nucleotides: TGTGCCAGCAGTTCCGGACAGGGCGTCCCCTCTGGAAACACCATATATTTT. Amino acids: CASSSGQGVPSGNTIYF. This chain uses TRBV6-5 with TRBJ1-3, with 8 positions matching TRBD1. The CDR3 totals 17 residues. J lost 0 bases, V lost 4 bases, and 8 bases had no gene match. Germline CDR1 reads MNHEY; CDR2 reads SVGAGI.